Below, 27 T cell receptor beta chains from the same sample are listed, as sequenced in a study of STAT3 mutations in large granular lymphocyte leukemia. Clones were read by immunoSEQ multiplex PCR, and TCRdb kept only the in-frame ones, dropping some. The repertoire holds thousands of clones, about 73% seen once, with 32% in the top ten. Their antigens remain unidentified. General study points: In T-cell large granular lymphocyte leukemia, about half of patients showed multiple immunodominant subclonotypes.

Material for sequencing was peripheral blood mononuclear cells. The receptors derive from a man aged 55 to 70 with T-cell large granular lymphocyte leukemia. Some clones in this sample may be carry-over from other donors' samples.

The chain combines TRBV6-1 with TRBJ2-7, with D possibly TRBD2 on 5 matching bases. In germline, CDR1 is MNHNS, CDR2 SASEGT. This CDR3 comprises 13 residues. Trimming stripped 8 bases from V and 0 bases from J, with 11 bases between. The CDR3 coding sequence is TGTGCCAGCTCTTACGGGGTCTCCTACGAGCAGTACTTC. Translated, it gives CASSYGVSYEQYF.

The table lists this clone with a count of one. This sequence joins TRBV6-5 and TRBJ1-2; 10 bases line up with TRBD1. This CDR3 region has 14 residues. Germline CDR1 and CDR2: MNHEY and SVGAGI. After removal of 6 bases from V and 6 bases from J, the junction contained 7 bases not matched to a gene. CDR3 nucleotide sequence: TGTGCCAGCAGCCGGGACAGGGGTCTGAATGGCTACACCTTC. Its translation is CASSRDRGLNGYTF.

The table lists this clone with a few counts. The gene calls are TRBV6-6 and TRBJ2-7; D unresolved. The CDR3 consists of 11 residues. Trimming took 4 bases from V and 5 from J, leaving 6 bases between them. The germline V gene encodes CDR1 MNHNY and CDR2 SVGAGI (reference sequence). The CDR3 sequence is CASSSRDEQYF. The CDR3 DNA reads TGTGCCAGCAGTTCCCGTGACGAGCAGTACTTC.

The genes are TRBV2 and TRBJ2-5, with D unresolved. V shed 6 bases and J shed 4 bases, with 9 bases lying between them. The germline gives CDR1 SNHLY, CDR2 FYNNEI. This CDR3 comprises 12 residues. CDR3 nucleotides: TGTGCCAGCAGGACCACGGGAGAGACCCAGTACTTC. Protein product: CASRTTGETQYF.

This clone came up a few times. The chain joins TRBV5-1 to TRBJ1-2; D is ambiguous. Trimming took off 0 bases at V and 4 bases at J, with 7 bases between the two ends. The germline V gene encodes CDR1 SGHRS and CDR2 YFSETQ. The CDR3 runs to 13 residues. The CDR3 DNA sequence: TGCGCCAGCAGCTTGGGGGTAAGCTATGGCTACACCTTC. Its protein product is CASSLGVSYGYTF.

The chain is built from TRBV18 and TRBJ2-7; no definite D call. V was clipped by 0 bases and J by 2 bases, with 5 bases between them. CDR1 and CDR2 from the germline V gene are KGHSH and LQKENI. The CDR3 totals 13 residues. The CDR3 is CASSPPGTYEQYF. CDR3 coding DNA: TGTGCCAGCTCACCACCGGGGACCTACGAGCAGTACTTC.

CDR3 in DNA: TGCGCCAGCAGCTTGGACGGGCCTAATTGGGGGCCCCAGCATTTT. Protein sequence: CASSLDGPNWGPQHF. The J gene is TRBJ1-5, the V gene TRBV5-1; D gene ambiguous. Per the germline V gene, CDR1 is SGHRS and CDR2 is YFSETQ. The CDR3 runs to 15 residues. V lost 0 bases and J 9 bases, leaving 16 bases between the germline ends. The variable domain in full, with the rest retrieved from reference TRBV5-1 and TRBJ1-5, is KAGVTQTPRYLIKTRGQQVTLSCSPISGHRSVSWYQQTPGQGLQFLFEYFSETQRNKGNFPGRFSGRQFSNSRSEMNVSTLELGDSALYLCASSLDGPNWGPQHFGDGTRLSIL.

The chain combines TRBV10-3 with TRBJ2-3; a weak D match, TRBD2 (5 bases). This CDR3 contains 15 residues. Germline assignment: CDR1 ENHRY and CDR2 SYGVKD. With 2 bases removed from V and 2 bases from J, the gap between germline ends came to 11 bases. The CDR3 is CAISEEGLNTDTQYF. CDR3 in DNA: TGTGCCATCAGTGAGGAGGGCCTTAACACAGATACGCAGTATTTT.

The chain combines TRBV6-1 with TRBJ1-2, with 9 bases that match TRBD1. The V gene end was trimmed by 1 base and the J gene end by 4 bases; junction bases not matched to a gene: 4. The CDR3 totals 15 residues. The V gene's germline CDR1 is MNHNS and CDR2 SASEGT. The CDR3 reads CASSEGTGAPYGYTF. For the CDR3, the DNA is TGTGCCAGCAGTGAAGGGACAGGGGCGCCCTATGGCTACACCTTC.

The V and J genes are TRBV7-2 and TRBJ2-3, with 7 bases aligning to TRBD2. The V gene end was trimmed by 5 bases and the J gene end by 0 bases; junction bases not matched to a gene: 5. Germline values: CDR1 SGHTA, CDR2 FQGNSA. This CDR3 is 15 amino acids long. In DNA, the CDR3 is TGTGCCAGCAGCCCCGGGGGGATAAGCACAGATACGCAGTATTTT. Its protein product is CASSPGGISTDTQYF.

J is TRBJ1-1 and V is TRBV5-6; 10 positions match TRBD1. With 3 bases clipped from V and 7 bases from J, the junction kept 6 bases outside the gene matches. This CDR3 region has 14 residues. The germline V gene encodes CDR1 SGHDT and CDR2 YYEEEE. CDR3 in DNA: TGTGCCAGCAGCTGGGGACAGGGGCCCAATGAAGCTTTCTTT. Its protein product is CASSWGQGPNEAFF.

The chain couples TRBV18 to TRBJ2-1; the match to TRBD2 covers 11 bases. The CDR3 spans 15 residues. The V gene end was trimmed by 4 bases and the J gene end by 7 bases; junction bases not matched to a gene: 6. Germline assignment: CDR1 KGHSH and CDR2 LQKENI. The CDR3 DNA reads TGTGCCAGCTCACAGACTAGCGGGAATGGAAATGAGCAGTTCTTC. Translated, it gives CASSQTSGNGNEQFF.

This rearrangement joins TRBV25-1 to TRBJ2-3, with 10 bases identical to TRBD2. Looked up from germline, CDR1 is MGHDK and CDR2 is SYGVNS. V shed 5 bases, J shed 4 bases, and the junction held 6 bases outside the gene matches. This CDR3 spans 15 amino acids. The CDR3 region has the DNA TGTGCCAGCAGTTACCTAGCGGGAGCTTCAGATACGCAGTATTTT. Its translation: CASSYLAGASDTQYF.

The J gene is TRBJ1-2, the V gene TRBV7-9; no clear D gene. This CDR3 contains 16 residues. V lost 1 base, J lost 4 bases, and 16 bases lay in between. Germline V gene data show CDR1 as SEHNR and CDR2 as FQNEAQ (reference sequence). CDR3 sequence reads: CASSLGSGRVVYGYTF. Here the CDR3 DNA reads TGTGCCAGCAGCTTAGGGTCAGGTCGGGTTGTCTATGGCTACACCTTC. The variable domain in full, completed from reference TRBV7-9 and TRBJ1-2, reads DTGVSQNPRHKITKRGQNVTFRCDPISEHNRLYWYRQTLGQGPEFLTYFQNEAQLEKSRLLSDRFSAERPKGSFSTLEIQRTEQGDSAMYLCASSLGSGRVVYGYTFGSGTRLTVV.

This clone was detected only a few times. This chain uses TRBV7-9 with TRBJ2-7, with TRBD1 identical over 8 bases. The CDR3 consists of 18 residues. Germline V gives CDR1 SEHNR, CDR2 FQNEAQ (reference sequence). With V trimmed by 5 bases and J by 4 bases, 19 bases remained unmatched. The CDR3 sequence is CASSPRLPTGAPGYEQYF. DNA for the CDR3: TGTGCCAGCAGCCCCCGCCTCCCGACAGGGGCCCCCGGATACGAGCAGTACTTC.

J is TRBJ1-3 and V is TRBV5-4; 12 bases map to TRBD1. There are 17 residues in the CDR3. Trimming cost V 0 bases and J 2 bases; bases outside gene matches: 3. The germline V gene encodes CDR1 SGHNT and CDR2 YYREEE (reference sequence). The CDR3 sequence is CASSLEGQGATGNTIYF. CDR3 coding DNA: TGTGCCAGCAGCTTGGAGGGACAGGGGGCGACTGGAAACACCATATATTTT. The full variable domain, in which reference TRBV5-4 and TRBJ1-3 provide the parts outside the CDR3, is ETGVTQSPTHLIKTRGQQVTLRCSSQSGHNTVSWYQQALGQGPQFIFQYYREEENGRGNFPPRFSGLQFPNYSSELNVNALELDDSALYLCASSLEGQGATGNTIYFGEGSWLTVV.

This rearrangement joins TRBV7-9 to TRBJ1-2, with a weak D call TRBD1 (6 bases). V lost 1 base, J lost 4 bases, and 10 bases lay in between. The germline V gene has CDR1 SEHNR and CDR2 FQNEAQ (reference sequence). The CDR3 is 14 residues long. In nucleotides, the CDR3 is TGTGCCAGCAGCTTAGGGACAGCGGGCTATGGCTACACCTTC. This codes for CASSLGTAGYGYTF.

This clone has a handful of counts. V usage is TRBV30 and J usage is TRBJ2-1; perhaps TRBD2 as D (5 bases). V lost 0 bases to trimming and J lost 1 base, with 10 bases between them. CDR3 length equals 15 residues. In germline, CDR1 is GTSNPN, CDR2 SVGIG (reference sequence). The chain's CDR3 is CAWSVQRVSYNEQFF. The CDR3, as DNA: TGTGCCTGGAGTGTACAGAGGGTGTCCTACAATGAGCAGTTCTTC.

The rearrangement uses TRBV30 and TRBJ2-3, with D unresolved. Per germline, CDR1 GTSNPN and CDR2 SVGIG (reference sequence). Trimming took 3 bases from V and 2 from J, leaving 21 bases between them. The CDR3 totals 17 residues. The chain's CDR3 is CAWRRTGRPRFTDTQYF. The CDR3 DNA follows: TGTGCCTGGAGACGGACCGGGCGACCAAGATTCACAGATACGCAGTATTTT. Based on the CDR3 plus reference TRBV30 and TRBJ2-3, the full variable domain is SQTIHQWPATLVQPVGSPLSLECTVEGTSNPNLYWYRQAAGRGLQLLFYSVGIGQISSEVPQNLSASRPQDRQFILSSKKLLLSDSGFYLCAWRRTGRPRFTDTQYFGPGTRLTVL.

The rearrangement links TRBV5-1 to TRBJ1-5; D perhaps matches TRBD1 (5 bases). Trimming cost V 1 base and J 3 bases, with 11 bases left between them. The CDR3 consists of 15 residues. CDR1 SGHRS and CDR2 YFSETQ come from the germline V gene. The CDR3 loop reads CASSLFPGNNQPQHF. CDR3 sequence (DNA): TGCGCCAGCAGCTTGTTTCCAGGGAACAATCAGCCCCAGCATTTT.

This clone turned up a few times. The chain joins TRBV6-6 to TRBJ2-7; 9 nucleotides align to TRBD2. CDR1 is MNHNY and CDR2 is SVGAGI in the germline V gene (reference sequence). The V gene end was trimmed by 2 bases and the J gene end by 2 bases; junction bases not matched to a gene: 4. The CDR3 is made up of 15 amino acids. This CDR3 reads CASSYILAGPYEQYF. CDR3 bases: TGTGCCAGCAGTTACATACTAGCGGGCCCCTACGAGCAGTACTTC.

The V and J genes are TRBV10-2 and TRBJ1-3, with D perhaps TRBD1 (5 bases). CDR1 WSHSY and CDR2 SAAADI come from the germline V gene. V gave up 8 bases and J gave up 0 bases, with 5 bases separating them. This CDR3 has 12 amino acids. The CDR3 DNA reads as TGCGCCAGCGGGGGCTCTGGAAACACCATATATTTT. Translated, it gives CASGGSGNTIYF.

The chain employs TRBV7-6 and TRBJ2-5, with 8 positions matching TRBD1. The trim removed 5 bases at V and 5 bases at J, leaving 10 bases unmatched. This CDR3 region has 15 residues. The V gene's germline CDR1 is SGHVS and CDR2 FNYEAQ. CDR3 amino acids: CASSRATGEGETQYF. For the CDR3, the DNA is TGTGCCAGCAGCAGAGCGACAGGGGAAGGGGAGACCCAGTACTTC. The full variable domain, its missing parts supplied by reference TRBV7-6 and TRBJ2-5, is GAGVSQSPRYKVTKRGQDVALRCDPISGHVSLYWYRQALGQGPEFLTYFNYEAQQDKSGLPNDRFSAERPEGSISTLTIQRTEQRDSAMYRCASSRATGEGETQYFGPGTRLLVL.

V is TRBV29-1 and J is TRBJ1-5, with D possibly being TRBD1 (6 bases). CDR1 and CDR2 (germline): SQVTM, ANQGSEA. V gave up 7 bases and J gave up 6 bases, with 13 bases separating them. This CDR3 spans 12 amino acids. CDR3 in DNA: TGCAGCGCCGCGGGCAGGGGTCAGCCCCAGCATTTT. It specifies CSAAGRGQPQHF.

The chain recombines TRBV30 with TRBJ2-3; 7 bases are shared with TRBD1. The CDR3 has 13 residues. Germline V gene data show CDR1 as GTSNPN and CDR2 as SVGIG (reference sequence). The V and J ends lost 5 bases and 4 bases, in that order; junction bases with no gene match: 6. CDR3 DNA sequence: TGTGCCTGGGACAGGGCAAGGTCAGATACGCAGTATTTT. This encodes CAWDRARSDTQYF.

V is TRBV27 and J is TRBJ2-7, with D hard to call. V lost 7 bases and J lost 4, with 17 bases in between. This CDR3 has 14 amino acids. The germline V gene encodes CDR1 MNHEY and CDR2 SMNVEV (reference sequence). Here the CDR3 DNA reads TGTGCCAGCACCAATCTCTTAGGGCGGTACGAGCAGTACTTC. Translation: CASTNLLGRYEQYF.

This chain connects TRBV5-1 to TRBJ2-7; 7 nucleotides align to TRBD1. The V gene's germline CDR1 is SGHRS and CDR2 YFSETQ. The V and J ends lost 3 bases and 2 bases, in that order; junction bases with no gene match: 5. The CDR3 extends over 14 amino acids. In DNA, the CDR3 is TGCGCCAGCAGCTCAACAGGGGCCGCCTACGAGCAGTACTTC. It codes for CASSSTGAAYEQYF.